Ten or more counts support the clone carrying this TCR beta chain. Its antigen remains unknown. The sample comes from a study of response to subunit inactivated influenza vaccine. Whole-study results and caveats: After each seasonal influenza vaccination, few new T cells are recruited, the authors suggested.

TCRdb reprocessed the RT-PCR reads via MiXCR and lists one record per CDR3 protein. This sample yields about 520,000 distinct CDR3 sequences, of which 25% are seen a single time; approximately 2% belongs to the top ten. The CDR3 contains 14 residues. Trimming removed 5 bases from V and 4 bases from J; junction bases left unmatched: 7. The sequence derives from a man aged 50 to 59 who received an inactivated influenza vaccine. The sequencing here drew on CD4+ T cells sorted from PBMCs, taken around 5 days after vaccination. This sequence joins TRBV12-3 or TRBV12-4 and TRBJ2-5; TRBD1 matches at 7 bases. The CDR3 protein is CASSARTGGETQYF. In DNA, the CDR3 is TGTGCCAGCAGTGCTCGGACAGGAGGAGAGACCCAGTACTTC.